Below, 23 T cell receptor beta chains from the same sample are listed, as sequenced in a study of T-cell reconstitution after alpha-beta-depleted transplantation in children. This sample's TCRbeta library carried unique molecular identifier barcodes. TCRdb ran MiXCR on the PCR reads and lists one entry per CDR3 protein. The sample contains roughly 180,000 distinct CDR3 sequences, around 10% of which appear only once. The sequenced sample was PBMCs, obtained before TCRalphabeta/CD19-depleted stem cell transplant. The receptor source for this set is a boy aged 2 to 9 with acute myeloid leukemia, due to receive a stem cell transplant.

There are many counts of this clonotype. The chain uses TRBV7-8 and TRBJ2-5; 8 bases fit TRBD2. Looked up from germline, CDR1 is SGHVS and CDR2 is FQNEAQ. The CDR3 spans 16 residues. J gave up 1 base and V 9 bases, and 13 bases lay outside the gene matches. The CDR3 sequence: CASTGGGTSGQETQYF. The CDR3 bases are TGTGCCAGTACTGGTGGGGGCACTAGCGGCCAAGAGACCCAGTACTTC. The whole variable domain, filled in from reference TRBV7-8 and TRBJ2-5, reads GAGVSQSPRYKVAKRGQDVALRCDPISGHVSLFWYQQALGQGPEFLTYFQNEAQLDKSGLPSDRFFAERPEGSVSTLKIQRTQQEDSAVYLCASTGGGTSGQETQYFGPGTRLLVL.

This clonotype was seen at least ten times. The J gene is TRBJ1-5, the V gene TRBV20-1, with D uncertain. This CDR3 region has 12 residues. V lost 1 base and J lost 3, with 4 bases in between. Germline V gene data show CDR1 as DFQATT and CDR2 as SNEGSKA (reference sequence). This CDR3 reads CSARGPNQPQHF. In nucleotides, the CDR3 is TGCAGTGCTAGAGGGCCCAATCAGCCCCAGCATTTT.

This clonotype was seen repeatedly, ten times or more. The chain is built from TRBV5-1 and TRBJ1-4; D is possibly TRBD1 (5 bases). The V gene lost 10 bases and the J gene lost 5 bases, with 15 bases spanning the gap. The CDR3 is made up of 13 amino acids. Germline values: CDR1 SGHRS, CDR2 YFSETQ. The CDR3 region has the DNA TGCGCCGGGGGAGGGGCGATAAATGAAAAACTGTTTTTT. It is translated as CAGGGAINEKLFF.

This clonotype has a count of ten or more. This chain connects TRBV6-5 to TRBJ1-6; TRBD1 might be the D (6 bases). The germline CDR1 and CDR2 sequences are MNHEY and SVGAGI. The V gene lost 7 bases and the J gene lost 9 bases, with 13 bases spanning the gap. This CDR3 is 13 amino acids long. CDR3 protein: CASNSGVGSPLHF. In DNA, the CDR3 is TGTGCCAGCAATTCAGGGGTGGGTTCACCCCTCCACTTT.

This clonotype was observed at least ten times. The chain recombines TRBV29-1 with TRBJ2-1, with no clear D. The V gene lost 7 bases and the J gene lost 0 bases, with 10 bases spanning the gap. The CDR3 consists of 13 residues. Germline lookup yields CDR1 SQVTM and CDR2 ANQGSEA. CDR3 region: CSALPGSYNEQFF. CDR3 nucleotide sequence: TGCAGCGCCTTGCCGGGCTCCTACAATGAGCAGTTCTTC.

This clonotype was counted between two and nine times. The chain carries TRBV3-1 and TRBJ2-7; tentative D call: TRBD2 (6 bases). CDR3 length: 15 amino acids. The germline V gene encodes CDR1 LGHDT and CDR2 YNNKEL (reference sequence). V was trimmed by 1 base and J by 2 bases, leaving 12 bases between them. The CDR3 is CASSQAGGAAYEQYF. As DNA, the CDR3 is TGTGCCAGCAGCCAAGCAGGCGGGGCGGCCTACGAGCAGTACTTC.

J is TRBJ1-1 and V is TRBV30; maybe TRBD1 (5 bases). From germline, CDR1 is GTSNPN and CDR2 SVGIG (reference sequence). V shed 3 bases and J shed 5 bases, with 10 bases lying between them. The CDR3 runs 12 residues. CDR3 sequence reads: CAWRYRGTEAFF. The DNA for the CDR3 is TGTGCCTGGAGATATCGGGGGACTGAAGCTTTCTTT.

The genes are TRBV7-6 and TRBJ2-2; D is ambiguous. This CDR3 has 14 residues. The germline V and J ends were trimmed by 1 base and 4 bases, with 7 bases remaining between them. Germline CDR1 reads SGHVS; CDR2 reads FNYEAQ. Here the CDR3 DNA reads TGTGCCAGCAGCTTAGGGCACACCACCGGGGAGCTGTTTTTT. This encodes CASSLGHTTGELFF.

This clonotype was detected many times. The chain links TRBV20-1 to TRBJ2-1; TRBD2 matches 8 bases. The CDR3 loop spans 15 amino acids. Trimming at V came to 1 base and at J to 4 bases, leaving 6 bases not matched to a gene. Germline-derived CDR1 and CDR2 are DFQATT and SNEGSKA (reference sequence). The CDR3, as DNA: TGCAGTGCTAGAGGCGCGGGAGGCCCATACAATGAGCAGTTCTTC. Translation: CSARGAGGPYNEQFF.

This clonotype was seen repeatedly, ten times or more. This chain joins TRBV18 and TRBJ2-3; 10 bases map to TRBD2. From germline, CDR1 is KGHSH and CDR2 LQKENI. The CDR3 covers 17 residues. The V and J ends lost 1 base and 4 bases, in that order; junction bases with no gene match: 8. For the CDR3, the DNA is TGTGCCAGCTCACCACGGAGCGGGGGGGCACACGCAGATACGCAGTATTTT. It yields the protein CASSPRSGGAHADTQYF. Variable domain in full (rest from reference TRBV18 and TRBJ2-3): NAGVMQNPRHLVRRRGQEARLRCSPMKGHSHVYWYRQLPEEGLKFMVYLQKENIIDESGMPKERFSAEFPKEGPSILRIQQVVRGDSAAYFCASSPRSGGAHADTQYFGPGTRLTVL.

This clonotype was recorded many times. This rearrangement joins TRBV6-5 to TRBJ1-6; D gene unclear. V lost 0 bases, J lost 7 bases, and 10 bases lay in between. Germline CDR1 reads MNHEY; CDR2 reads SVGAGI. This CDR3 region has 15 residues. CDR3 residues: CASSYSGQQNSPLHF. CDR3 DNA sequence: TGTGCCAGCAGTTACTCCGGGCAGCAAAATTCACCCCTCCACTTT.

This clonotype was seen many times. V is TRBV29-1 and J is TRBJ2-2; TRBD2 might be the D (5 bases). V lost 4 bases to trimming and J lost 8 bases, with 8 bases between them. From germline, CDR1 is SQVTM and CDR2 ANQGSEA. This CDR3 has 11 residues. The CDR3 region has the DNA TGCAGCGTTGTGGAGGCAGGGGAGCTGTTTTTT. Translating gives CSVVEAGELFF.

On this clonotype: A single base separates this from a much larger clone, so it may be a read error. The rearrangement joins TRBV5-1 to TRBJ2-1, with D perhaps being TRBD1 or TRBD2 (5 bases each). The CDR3 contains 15 residues. CDR1 and CDR2 from the germline V gene are SGHRS and YFSETQ. CDR3 protein: CASSPGSRAYNEQLF. The CDR3, as DNA: TGCGCCAGCAGCCCAGGGAGTCGCGCCTACAATGAGCAGCTCTTC.

This clonotype occurred many times. This rearrangement joins TRBV5-1 to TRBJ2-3; D ambiguous. From germline, CDR1 is SGHRS and CDR2 YFSETQ. The length of the CDR3 is 14 residues. V shed 3 bases and J shed 0 bases, with 8 bases lying between them. CDR3 DNA: TGCGCCAGCAGCTCCCCTATCAGCACAGATACGCAGTATTTT. Its protein is CASSSPISTDTQYF.

This clonotype was recorded many times. The chain is built from TRBV20-1 and TRBJ1-2; D is possibly TRBD1 (5 bases). V was clipped by 6 bases and J by 8 bases, with 16 bases between them. This CDR3 is built from 12 residues. Looked up from germline, CDR1 is DFQATT and CDR2 is SNEGSKA (reference sequence). Written as DNA, the CDR3 is TGCAGTGCCATGACAGTCCCGGGGGGCTACACCTTC. Protein product: CSAMTVPGGYTF.

Points on this clonotype: The CDR3 does not close with the conserved phenylalanine or tryptophan, likely indicating a read error. The chain combines TRBV7-8 with TRBJ2-5; the D gene could be TRBD1 or TRBD2 (5 bases each). CDR3 length equals 13 residues. Germline V gene data show CDR1 as SGHVS and CDR2 as FQNEAQ. The CDR3 spells CASRGRGRETQYC. DNA for the CDR3: TGTGCCAGCAGGGGACGAGGGCGAGAGACACAGTACTGC.

This clonotype was picked up a small number of times. This chain connects TRBV19 to TRBJ1-3; D remains unclear. The CDR3 loop spans 12 amino acids. CDR1 and CDR2 from the germline V gene are LNHDA and SQIVND (reference sequence). V shed 6 bases and J shed 2 bases, with 5 bases lying between them. CDR3 in amino acids: CASRRTGNTIYF. In DNA form, the CDR3 reads TGTGCCAGTAGGAGAACTGGAAACACCATATATTTT.

The sample holds one count of this clonotype. This sequence joins TRBV28 and TRBJ1-3, with D tentatively TRBD1 (6 bases). V lost 4 bases and J 0 bases, leaving 13 bases between the germline ends. Germline V CDR1 and CDR2: MDHEN, SYDVKM. The CDR3 contains 16 residues. The CDR3 protein is CASSSTGPISGNTIYF. DNA of the CDR3: TGTGCCAGCAGTTCGACAGGTCCAATCTCTGGAAACACCATATATTTT.

The rearrangement uses TRBV7-6 and TRBJ2-5, with D uncertain. The V and J ends lost 0 bases and 5 bases respectively, with 13 bases between them. The CDR3 is made up of 15 amino acids. The germline V gene has CDR1 SGHVS and CDR2 FNYEAQ. CDR3 nucleotide sequence: TGTGCCAGCAGCTTAGCGCCCGGCGGTTCGGAGACCCAGTACTTC. This gives the protein CASSLAPGGSETQYF.

This clonotype was found many times. The chain joins TRBV27 to TRBJ1-1; D is undetermined. Deletions cut 6 bases from V and 0 bases from J, with 17 bases between. The V gene's germline CDR1 is MNHEY and CDR2 SMNVEV (reference sequence). The CDR3 length is 16 residues. Here the CDR3 reads CASSGRYPLMNTEAFF. CDR3 sequence (DNA): TGTGCCAGCAGCGGCAGGTACCCATTGATGAACACTGAAGCTTTCTTT.

Points on this clonotype: This sequence may be a read error, since a much larger clone differs from it by one base. The V gene is TRBV4-1, the J gene TRBJ2-1; 7 bases are shared with TRBD2. This CDR3 contains 15 residues. V shed 2 bases, J shed 6 bases, and the junction held 7 bases outside the gene matches. Germline assignment: CDR1 MGHRA and CDR2 YSYEKL. The CDR3 coding sequence is TGCGCCAGCAGCCAACTGGGACTATACTGCAATGAGCAGTTCTTC. Its translation: CASSQLGLYCNEQFF.

In its sample, this clonotype was seen many times. The gene calls are TRBV12-3 or TRBV12-4 and TRBJ2-7; 9 nucleotides match TRBD1. Trimming took 5 bases from V and 4 from J; bases not matched to a gene: 9. The CDR3 is 15 residues long. In DNA, the CDR3 is TGTGCCAGCAGTGTCCTCCTACAGGGGGCTTACGAGCAGTACTTC. This gives the protein CASSVLLQGAYEQYF.

In its sample, this clonotype was seen many times. This rearrangement joins TRBV5-1 to TRBJ1-1, with D maybe TRBD1 (5 bases). V was pared by 2 bases and J by 3 bases, with 11 bases between. Germline loops: CDR1 SGHRS, CDR2 YFSETQ. The CDR3 runs 14 residues. The CDR3 nucleotides read TGCGCCAGCAGCTTACGGGACTTGGACACTGAAGCTTTCTTT. This encodes CASSLRDLDTEAFF.